Each of the 24 T cell receptor beta chains below was sequenced from the same sample in a study of regulatory T cells in long-lasting Graves disease. Construction of TCR beta libraries relied on iRepertoire HTBI primers and on Arm-PCR targeting CDR3 regions. MiXCR, applied by TCRdb to the multiplex PCR reads, yields one record per CDR3 protein. This sample yields roughly 430,000 distinct CDR3 sequences, of which 21% are seen a single time; 14% belongs to the top ten. Sample time point: persistent/refractory GD, antithyroid drugs over 5 years with positive TRAb. After RNA was extracted from PBMCs, the TCR library was made from it. Sequenced material: peripheral blood mononuclear cells (PBMCs), taken when the disease was refractory, from a patient treated with antithyroid drugs. These receptors originate from a female donor with Graves disease.

At least ten counts were recorded for this clonotype. The chain has TRBV2 and TRBJ2-7; TRBD1 is a possible D gene (6 bases). The CDR3 loop spans 14 amino acids. CDR1 and CDR2 from the germline V gene are SNHLY and FYNNEI. Trimming removed 4 bases at V and 5 bases at J, with 15 bases between. The CDR3 nucleotides are TGTGCCAGCAGTGTGGACAGAAATGCCCACGAGCAGTACTTC. Translating it yields CASSVDRNAHEQYF.

CDR3 nucleotide sequence: TGTGCCAGCTCACCGCGGACAGGGGACACTGAAGCTTTCTTT. The encoded protein is CASSPRTGDTEAFF. The chain joins TRBV18 to TRBJ1-1, with 9 positions matching TRBD1. Germline trimming cut 3 bases from V and 3 bases from J; bases unmatched to any gene: 2. Per the germline V gene, CDR1 is KGHSH and CDR2 is LQKENI. The CDR3 has 14 amino acids.

This clonotype was picked up many times. The rearrangement uses TRBV28 and TRBJ2-5, with a possible D match to TRBD2 (5 bases). V lost 2 bases and J lost 7, with 11 bases in between. Germline assignment: CDR1 MDHEN and CDR2 SYDVKM. There are 13 residues in the CDR3. The CDR3 sequence is CASSLRSEGTQYF. CDR3 nucleotide sequence: TGTGCCAGCAGTTTACGGTCCGAGGGGACCCAGTACTTC.

This clonotype has ten or more counts. The V and J genes are TRBV5-1 and TRBJ2-7, with D perhaps TRBD1 (5 bases). Trimming took 1 base from V and 3 from J, leaving 11 bases between them. This CDR3 region has 14 residues. Germline lookup yields CDR1 SGHRS and CDR2 YFSETQ. This CDR3 reads CASSLNQGNYEQYF. The CDR3 coding sequence is TGCGCCAGCAGCTTGAATCAGGGCAACTACGAGCAGTACTTC.

This clonotype has just a few counts. The chain links TRBV30 to TRBJ2-7; D is undetermined. Trimming shortened V by 0 bases and J by 0 bases, and 12 bases separated the two germline ends. Germline CDR1 is GTSNPN and CDR2 is SVGIG (reference sequence). The CDR3 loop spans 15 amino acids. The CDR3 bases are TGTGCCTGGAGTGTACCATGGTATGGCTCCTACGAGCAGTACTTC. As protein: CAWSVPWYGSYEQYF.

This clonotype was observed at least ten times. The DNA for the CDR3 is TGTGCCAGCAGTCCGATAGCGGGAGAGACCCTGCAAGAGACCCAGTACTTC. As protein: CASSPIAGETLQETQYF. The chain joins TRBV6-1 to TRBJ2-5; 9 nucleotides align to TRBD2. The germline gives CDR1 MNHNS, CDR2 SASEGT. J gave up 2 bases and V 5 bases, and 12 bases lay outside the gene matches. The CDR3 runs 17 residues.

This sequence joins TRBV19 and TRBJ2-7; 9 bases agree with TRBD1. Germline CDR1 and CDR2: LNHDA and SQIVND (reference sequence). Losses at the gene ends were 2 bases for V and 2 bases for J; bases not matched to a gene: 4. There are 15 residues in the CDR3. CDR3 DNA: TGTGCCAGTAGTATAACAGGGGGCCCAACCTACGAGCAGTACTTC. Translation: CASSITGGPTYEQYF.

This clonotype has only a few counts. The rearrangement joins TRBV20-1 to TRBJ1-5, with D hard to call. This CDR3 spans 17 amino acids. V shed 0 bases and J shed 2 bases, with 17 bases lying between them. Germline V gives CDR1 DFQATT, CDR2 SNEGSKA (reference sequence). The CDR3 DNA follows: TGCAGTGCTAGAGAGGCGGCAGGTAATTACGGCAATCAGCCCCAGCATTTT. It encodes CSAREAAGNYGNQPQHF.

This clonotype was detected ten times or more. V and J are TRBV27 and TRBJ1-1; D call uncertain. There are 13 residues in the CDR3. Trimming cost V 4 bases and J 4 bases, with 10 bases left between them. The germline CDR1 and CDR2 sequences are MNHEY and SMNVEV (reference sequence). This CDR3 is CASSSRQSTEAFF. The CDR3 nucleotides read TGTGCCAGCAGTTCAAGGCAGTCCACTGAAGCTTTCTTT.

The chain employs TRBV4-1 and TRBJ2-7; tentative D call: TRBD1 (6 bases). The CDR3 runs 16 residues. Per the germline V gene, CDR1 is MGHRA and CDR2 is YSYEKL. Trimming removed 7 bases from V and 1 base from J, with 20 bases in between. CDR3 sequence (DNA): TGCGCCAGCACCGAAGCAGCCGGGACATCGTCCTACGAGCAGTACTTC. Translated: CASTEAAGTSSYEQYF.

V and J are TRBV15 and TRBJ2-1; a weak D match, TRBD1 (6 bases). Deletions cut 5 bases from V and 0 bases from J, with 11 bases between. In germline, CDR1 is LNHNV, CDR2 YYDKDF (reference sequence). There are 15 residues in the CDR3. The CDR3 nucleotides read TGTGCCACCAGCTCGGGACATAACTCCTACAATGAGCAGTTCTTC. Its translation is CATSSGHNSYNEQFF.

The chain is built from TRBV3-1 and TRBJ2-1, with 13 bases lining up with TRBD2. V lost 1 base and J lost 4; bases outside the gene matches: 4. The CDR3 loop spans 17 amino acids. Germline-derived CDR1 and CDR2 are LGHDT and YNNKEL (reference sequence). The DNA for the CDR3 is TGTGCCAGCAGCCAAGGGGGGACTAGCGGGGAATACAATGAGCAGTTCTTC. The encoded protein is CASSQGGTSGEYNEQFF.

The table lists this clonotype with a few counts. The chain carries TRBV10-3 and TRBJ1-4; 9 nucleotides align to TRBD1. Germline V CDR1 and CDR2: ENHRY, SYGVKD. The CDR3 runs 18 residues. The V gene end was trimmed by 1 base and the J gene end by 7 bases; junction bases not matched to a gene: 13. The CDR3 spells CAISELADRGKRTEKLFF. In DNA, the CDR3 is TGTGCCATCAGTGAGTTGGCAGACAGGGGGAAAAGAACTGAAAAACTGTTTTTT.

This clonotype was recorded many times. The genes are TRBV28 and TRBJ2-5; 7 bases match TRBD1. The germline gives CDR1 MDHEN, CDR2 SYDVKM. The CDR3 runs to 15 residues. Trimming cost V 10 bases and J 2 bases; bases outside gene matches: 13. The CDR3 protein is CATTPTGTNQETQYF. In nucleotides, the CDR3 is TGTGCCACCACCCCGACAGGGACGAATCAAGAGACCCAGTACTTC.

With regard to this clonotype: A much larger clone lies one base from this, so it may be a read error. The genes are TRBV12-3 or TRBV12-4 and TRBJ2-5; 8 bases agree with TRBD2. Unmatched junction bases numbered 12, after V lost 4 bases and J lost 2 bases. The CDR3 is 17 residues long. CDR3 sequence (DNA): TGTGCCAGCAGTTCCTATCGGAGTAGCGGGAAACAAGAGACCCAGTACTTC. Translated, it gives CASSSYRSSGKQETQYF.

The sample holds many counts of this clonotype. The V and J genes are TRBV2 and TRBJ1-5; 7 bases align to TRBD1. The CDR3 runs to 17 residues. Germline V lookup: CDR1 SNHLY, CDR2 FYNNEI. Trimming took 5 bases from V and 3 from J; bases not matched to a gene: 13. The chain's CDR3 is CASSPSPGTEFNQPQHF. The CDR3, as DNA: TGTGCCAGCAGTCCCAGCCCCGGGACAGAGTTCAATCAGCCCCAGCATTTT.

This chain uses TRBV9 with TRBJ1-6, with D possibly matching TRBD1 (5 bases). Germline CDR1 is SGDLS and CDR2 is YYNGEE. Trimming left V 3 bases short and J 6 bases short, with 16 bases between. The CDR3 totals 16 residues. The CDR3 nucleotides read TGTGCCAGCAGCGCCCTGGGTCCAGGGAGTAATTCACCCCTCCACTTT. Translation: CASSALGPGSNSPLHF.

In regard to this clonotype: A read error is likely here: a far larger clone is one base away. This sequence joins TRBV12-3 or TRBV12-4 and TRBJ2-7, with 10 bases identical to TRBD2. The CDR3 has 13 amino acids. Unmatched junction bases numbered 7, after V lost 10 bases and J lost 4 bases. CDR3: CANPGTSEYEQYF. CDR3 nucleotides: TGTGCCAACCCCGGGACTAGCGAGTACGAGCAGTACTTC.

This clonotype was seen at least ten times. The V call is TRBV6-1, the J call TRBJ2-5, with 7 bases matching TRBD1. The CDR3 is made up of 12 amino acids. Germline loops: CDR1 MNHNS, CDR2 SASEGT. The V and J ends lost 10 bases and 1 base, in that order; junction bases with no gene match: 3. CDR3 in DNA: TGTGCCACGTGGGACAGCCAAGAGACCCAGTACTTC. This encodes CATWDSQETQYF.

There are many counts of this clonotype. The chain is built from TRBV20-1 and TRBJ1-1; D gene ambiguous. This CDR3 has 11 residues. The germline gives CDR1 DFQATT, CDR2 SNEGSKA (reference sequence). V was pared by 5 bases and J by 4 bases, with 8 bases between. CDR3 sequence reads: CSADPGTEAFF. The CDR3 DNA reads as TGCAGTGCTGACCCCGGCACTGAAGCTTTCTTT.

This clonotype came up many times. This rearrangement joins TRBV28 to TRBJ2-7, with 8 bases that match TRBD1. The CDR3 is made up of 14 amino acids. Germline CDR1 reads MDHEN; CDR2 reads SYDVKM. V shed 3 bases and J 3 bases; nucleotides not matched to a gene: 4. CDR3 nucleotide sequence: TGTGCCAGCAGTTTCCCCGGACAGGGCTACGAGCAGTACTTC. Its protein is CASSFPGQGYEQYF.

A few counts support this clonotype. The genes are TRBV7-9 and TRBJ1-2; D is ambiguous. V was pared by 7 bases and J by 1 base, with 13 bases between. Germline V gene lookup returns CDR1 SEHNR and CDR2 FQNEAQ (reference sequence). The CDR3 totals 14 residues. In DNA form, the CDR3 reads TGTGCCAGCATCCCGTACCAGGATAACTATGGCTACACCTTC. Translated, it gives CASIPYQDNYGYTF.

A word on this clonotype: An end of the junction differs from the germline gene, which may be a read error. This chain links TRBV11-2 with TRBJ1-1; tentative D call: TRBD1 (6 bases). Germline loops: CDR1 SGHAT, CDR2 FQNNGV. The CDR3 length is 15 residues. The CDR3 is CASSLKATGNTEAFF. In DNA, the CDR3 is TGTGCCAGCAGCTTAAAAGCCACAGGGAACACTGAAGCCTTCTTT.

This clonotype was seen only once. This chain connects TRBV5-1 to TRBJ2-1, with 9 bases lining up with TRBD1. The CDR3 consists of 15 residues. CDR1 is SGHRS, CDR2 YFSETQ, per germline. J lost 5 bases, V lost 5 bases, and 8 bases had no gene match. Here the CDR3 DNA reads TGCGCCAGCAGTCCAGGGACAGGGTACCACAATGAGCAGTTCTTC. It yields the protein CASSPGTGYHNEQFF.